Listed below are T cell receptor beta chains from one sample, sequenced in a study of control samples from healthy donors and cancer patients. Here immunoSEQ multiplex PCR was the method, and the copy in TCRdb shows in-frame clones only, minus some. The repertoire holds around 89,000 clones, roughly four fifths seen once, with around 9.1% in the top ten. The sample was blood. These receptor sequences come from a woman in her fifties or sixties in good health. CDR3s include the opening cysteine and the closing phenylalanine or tryptophan.

TRBJ2-7 | TRBV12-3/TRBV12-4 | CASRDGPYYEQYF
TRBJ2-1 | TRBV5-1 | CASSLGTGGRNEQFF
TRBJ1-5 | TRBV7-9 | CASKGRENQPQHF
TRBJ1-1 | TRBV6-5 | CASSSHSDDTEAFF
TRBJ1-1 | TRBV18 | CASSLDRGTEAFF
TRBJ2-5 | TRBV5-1 | CASSPFSGRKYQETQYF
TRBJ1-6 | TRBV11-2 | CASSSPGDNSPLHF
TRBJ2-1 | TRBV7-9 | CASSLSGLLIEQFF
TRBJ1-1 | TRBV19 | CASTQTGGVTEAFF
TRBJ2-7 | TRBV5-4 | CASSFRTGVNEQYF
TRBJ2-1 | TRBV19 | CASSINGESYNEQFF
TRBJ2-7 | TRBV18 | CASSPPGTGRLEQYF
TRBJ1-2 | TRBV25-1 | CASSESGTDYGYTF
TRBJ1-3 | TRBV12-5 | CASGLIGFGNTIYF
TRBJ2-7 | TRBV28 | CASSFSFGWEETHYEQYF
TRBJ2-1 | TRBV5-1 | CASSLEGTSGSYEQFF
TRBJ2-5 | TRBV6-6 | CASTPGRLQETQYF
TRBJ1-2 | TRBV20-1 | CSAGGYTF
TRBJ2-5 | TRBV7-9 | CASSRSETQYF
TRBJ2-3 | TRBV9 | CASSPGRGESTDTQYF
TRBJ1-4 | TRBV9 | CASSGEGGPNEKLFF
TRBJ2-2 | TRBV5-1 | CASRPRQGPGELFF
TRBJ2-7 | TRBV6-1 | CASSEGSTPTYEQYF
TRBJ2-1 | TRBV5-4 | CASSPSAGGFSYNEQFF